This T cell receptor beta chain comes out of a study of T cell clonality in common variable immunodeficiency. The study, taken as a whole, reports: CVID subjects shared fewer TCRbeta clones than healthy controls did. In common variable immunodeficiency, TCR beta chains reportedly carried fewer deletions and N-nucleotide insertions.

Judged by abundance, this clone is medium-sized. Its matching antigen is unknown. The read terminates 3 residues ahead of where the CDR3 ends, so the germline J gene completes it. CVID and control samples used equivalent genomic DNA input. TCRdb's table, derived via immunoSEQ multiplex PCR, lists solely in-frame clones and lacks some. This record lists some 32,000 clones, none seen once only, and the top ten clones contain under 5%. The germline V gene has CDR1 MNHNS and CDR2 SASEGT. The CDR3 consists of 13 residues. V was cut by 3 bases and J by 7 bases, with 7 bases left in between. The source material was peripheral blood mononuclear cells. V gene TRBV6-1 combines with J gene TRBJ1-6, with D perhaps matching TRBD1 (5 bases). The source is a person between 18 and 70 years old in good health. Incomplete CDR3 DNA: TGTGCCAGCAGTGACAGGGAAAATTCACCC. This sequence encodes CASSDRENSP. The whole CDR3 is CASSDRENSPLHF.